This is a list of T cell receptor beta chains from one sample in a study of cytomegalovirus exposure and HLA in healthy donors. Produced via immunoSEQ multiplex PCR; TCRdb's table is partial and in-frame only. Of about 110,000 clones listed, around two thirds are singletons. What was sequenced was PBMCs. Receptors were obtained from a man aged 25-45 years in good health and CMV-seropositive. Both conserved end residues are trimmed from each CDR3. Fields, in order: J gene, V gene, D gene, CDR3 protein. The D gene is left open where the match is weak.

j_gene: TRBJ2-7
v_gene: TRBV2
d_gene: TRBD2
CDR3aa: ASSDLAGGSSEQY

j_gene: TRBJ2-2
v_gene: TRBV2
d_gene: .
CDR3aa: ASRRGSANTGELF

j_gene: TRBJ2-2
v_gene: TRBV5-1
d_gene: .
CDR3aa: ASSFAGSNTGELF

j_gene: TRBJ1-2
v_gene: TRBV7-8
d_gene: .
CDR3aa: ASSLEPAGTFYGYT

j_gene: TRBJ2-5
v_gene: TRBV7-2
d_gene: .
CDR3aa: ASSLDYQETQY

j_gene: TRBJ1-2
v_gene: TRBV19
d_gene: TRBD1
CDR3aa: ASALGDRDYGYT

j_gene: TRBJ2-3
v_gene: TRBV6-5
d_gene: .
CDR3aa: ASSWTYSPGGTQY

j_gene: TRBJ2-2
v_gene: TRBV18
d_gene: TRBD1
CDR3aa: ASSPRQGRAGELF

j_gene: TRBJ1-1
v_gene: TRBV30
d_gene: TRBD1
CDR3aa: AWSVPDRGTEAF

j_gene: TRBJ1-6
v_gene: TRBV6-6
d_gene: .
CDR3aa: ASSYAATDNSPLH

j_gene: TRBJ2-5
v_gene: TRBV18
d_gene: .
CDR3aa: ASSPGGGVGETQY

j_gene: TRBJ2-5
v_gene: TRBV27
d_gene: .
CDR3aa: ASSFWGRGEETQY

j_gene: TRBJ2-7
v_gene: TRBV19
d_gene: TRBD1
CDR3aa: ASSTTGGEQY

j_gene: TRBJ1-1
v_gene: TRBV11-1
d_gene: .
CDR3aa: ASSLDTAGTEAF

j_gene: TRBJ1-1
v_gene: TRBV21-1
d_gene: .
CDR3aa: ASSKGGGVNTEAF

j_gene: TRBJ1-5
v_gene: TRBV30
d_gene: .
CDR3aa: AWSVGGDYSNQPQH

j_gene: TRBJ2-7
v_gene: TRBV11-2
d_gene: .
CDR3aa: ASSLTTGTLPNNLYEQY

j_gene: TRBJ1-1
v_gene: TRBV18
d_gene: .
CDR3aa: ASSPLALNTEAF

j_gene: TRBJ2-2
v_gene: TRBV7-3
d_gene: TRBD2
CDR3aa: ASSPQGLAGGAGELF

j_gene: TRBJ2-3
v_gene: TRBV11-3
d_gene: TRBD1
CDR3aa: ASSLDNWGQGTDTQY

j_gene: TRBJ2-7
v_gene: TRBV7-9
d_gene: TRBD2
CDR3aa: ASSSKSGGFYEQY

j_gene: TRBJ2-2
v_gene: TRBV30
d_gene: TRBD1
CDR3aa: AWAAYRGLTGELF

j_gene: TRBJ2-1
v_gene: TRBV2
d_gene: .
CDR3aa: ASSDSPRDNEQF

j_gene: TRBJ1-1
v_gene: TRBV5-1
d_gene: TRBD1
CDR3aa: ASSISGTANTEAF

j_gene: TRBJ2-7
v_gene: TRBV18
d_gene: .
CDR3aa: ASSPPVGGYEQY

j_gene: TRBJ2-7
v_gene: TRBV4-2
d_gene: TRBD1
CDR3aa: ASSPDSGTGRAYEQY

j_gene: TRBJ2-1
v_gene: TRBV5-1
d_gene: TRBD2
CDR3aa: ASSSIAGGLNEQF